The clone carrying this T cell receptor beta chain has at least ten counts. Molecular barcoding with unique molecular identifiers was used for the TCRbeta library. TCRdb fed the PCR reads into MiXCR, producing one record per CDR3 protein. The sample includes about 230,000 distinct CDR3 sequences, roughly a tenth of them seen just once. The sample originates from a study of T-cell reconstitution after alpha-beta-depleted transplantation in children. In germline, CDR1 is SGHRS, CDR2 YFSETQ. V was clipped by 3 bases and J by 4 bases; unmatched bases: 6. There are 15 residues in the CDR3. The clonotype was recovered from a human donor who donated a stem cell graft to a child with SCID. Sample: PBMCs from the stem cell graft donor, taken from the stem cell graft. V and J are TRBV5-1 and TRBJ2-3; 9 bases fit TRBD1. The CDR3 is CASSYNRGPADTQYF. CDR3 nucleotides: TGCGCCAGCAGCTACAACAGGGGGCCGGCAGATACGCAGTATTTT.